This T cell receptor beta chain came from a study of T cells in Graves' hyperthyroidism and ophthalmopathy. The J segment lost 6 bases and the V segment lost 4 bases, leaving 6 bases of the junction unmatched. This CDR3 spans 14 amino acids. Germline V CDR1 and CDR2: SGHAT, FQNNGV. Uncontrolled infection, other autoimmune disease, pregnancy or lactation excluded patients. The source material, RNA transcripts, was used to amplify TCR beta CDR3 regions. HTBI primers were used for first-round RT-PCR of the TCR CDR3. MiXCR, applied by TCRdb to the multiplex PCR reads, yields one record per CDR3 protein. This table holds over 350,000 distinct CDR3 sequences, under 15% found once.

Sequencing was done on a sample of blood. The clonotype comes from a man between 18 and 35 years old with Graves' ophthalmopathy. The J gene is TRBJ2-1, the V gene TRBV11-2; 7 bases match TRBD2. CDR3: CASSWMGTTNEQFF. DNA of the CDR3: TGTGCCAGCAGCTGGATGGGGACTACCAATGAGCAGTTCTTC.